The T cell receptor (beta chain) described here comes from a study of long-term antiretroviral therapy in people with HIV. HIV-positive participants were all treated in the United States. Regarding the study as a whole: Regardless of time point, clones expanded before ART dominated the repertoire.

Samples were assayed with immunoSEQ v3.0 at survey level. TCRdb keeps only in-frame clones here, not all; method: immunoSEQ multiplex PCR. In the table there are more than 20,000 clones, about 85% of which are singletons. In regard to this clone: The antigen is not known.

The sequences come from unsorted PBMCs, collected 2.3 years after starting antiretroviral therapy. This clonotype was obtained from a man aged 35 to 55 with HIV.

CDR3 residues: CASSQGQSYGYTF. The CDR3 nucleotides are TGTGCCAGCAGCCAAGGACAGTCCTATGGCTACACCTTC. V gene TRBV6-5 combines with J gene TRBJ1-2; tentatively, D is TRBD1 (6 bases). The V end lost 6 bases, the J end lost 4 bases, and 12 bases lay between the germline ends. The germline V gene has CDR1 MNHEY and CDR2 SVGAGI. This CDR3 is built from 13 residues.